The 2 T cell receptor beta chains presented below share a single source sample, sequenced in a study of shared clonotypes between healthy human individuals. Sequenced by immunoSEQ multiplex PCR; TCRdb stores in-frame clones only, minus some. The table has roughly 2.5 million clones, around nine tenths seen once; the top ten hold more than 0.12%. Sequenced: naive CD4+ T cells sorted from blood. Subset indicated: CD45RA+ positively selected. These receptors originate from a man between 18 and 35 years old in good health.

This clone is a singleton in its sample. The chain combines TRBV11-2 with TRBJ1-5; 7 bases are shared with TRBD1. Germline V gene lookup returns CDR1 SGHAT and CDR2 FQNNGV. The CDR3 sequence is 11 residues long. The junction had 4 bases not matched to a gene; V was cut back by 1 base and J by 16 bases. CDR3 DNA: TGTGCCAGCAGCTTAGGTGGACAGGTCCATTTT. Translation gives CASSLGGQVHF.

About this clone itself: One junction end disagrees with the germline gene, perhaps due to a read error. DNA of the CDR3: TGCGCCAGCAGCTTGGTCGGGACTAGCGTTAGAGTCTTC. Its protein is CASSLVGTSVRVF. V gene TRBV5-1 combines with J gene TRBJ2-1; 10 nucleotides align to TRBD2. The CDR3 is 13 residues long. The germline V gene has CDR1 SGHRS and CDR2 YFSETQ.